This T cell receptor (beta chain) emerged from a study of T-cell memory formation after mild COVID-19. Study results and caveats: CD4+ contracting clones lay mainly in CM and EM, CD8+ ones in EMRA. Memory from before infection featured some responding clones, which suggests cross-reactive memory joined.

After 5'RACE with constant-segment primers, TCR alpha and TCR beta cDNA libraries carrying sample barcodes and UMIs were obtained. TCRdb independently ran MiXCR on the 5' RACE reads; one entry per CDR3 protein. The sample contains 400,000 to 450,000 distinct CDR3 sequences, approximately 19% of which appear only once. CDR3 length: 15 amino acids. Germline values: CDR1 LGHNA, CDR2 YNFKEQ. V was shortened by 3 bases and J by 4 bases, with 12 bases between the two germline ends. This clonotype occurred a few times. What it binds is not known. The rearrangement joins TRBV4-2 to TRBJ2-2, with a tentative D call TRBD2 (5 bases). This clonotype was sampled from a man in his late teens or twenties who had mild COVID-19 (a few samples of this study predate the infection). Cell type and time point are not known. Sequenced sample: PBMCs or a T cell subset sorted from them (not recorded which). CDR3 sequence reads: CASSQEGLATGELFF. The CDR3 coding sequence is TGTGCCAGCAGCCAGGAAGGACTCGCCACCGGGGAGCTGTTTTTT.